A selection of T cell receptor beta chains follows, all from one sample in a study of cytomegalovirus exposure and HLA in healthy donors. Measured with immunoSEQ multiplex PCR; TCRdb has only the in-frame clones, and not every one. The data contain 90,000 to 150,000 clones, 60% to 85% of them singletons. Sample: PBMCs. These receptors were collected from a woman between 40 and 55 years old in good health and CMV-seropositive. Both conserved end residues are part of each CDR3. A D gene is named only where the DNA matches it firmly. Clone size is given for some rows only: seen once, a few or many times, or a class if the clone is expanded.

>TRBD1|TRBJ1-2|TRBV7-8|NA
TGTGCCAGCAGCTTAGCGACGACAGGGACCAGTGGCTACACCTTC
CASSLATTGTSGYTF
>NA|TRBJ2-5|TRBV2|NA
TGTGCCAGCATGAGAGTCCCCCGGGAGACCCAGTACTTC
CASMRVPRETQYF
>TRBD2|TRBJ2-1|TRBV5-1|NA
TGCGCCAGCAGCTTAAGCGGGGGTTACAATGAGCAGTTCTTC
CASSLSGGYNEQFF
>NA|TRBJ1-6|TRBV27|NA
TGTGCCACCTCGTGGAGTCCGGGAGATAATTCACCCCTCCACTTT
CATSWSPGDNSPLHF
>NA|TRBJ2-7|TRBV5-1|NA
TGCGCCAGCAGCAACGACCTTGGGGCGTACGAGCAGTACTTC
CASSNDLGAYEQYF
>NA|TRBJ1-5|TRBV6-5|NA
TGTGCCAGCCGGGGAGGTTATAGCAATCAGCCCCAGCATTTT
CASRGGYSNQPQHF
>NA|TRBJ2-4|TRBV5-1|once
TGCGCCAGCAGCTTGGGTCAGGGGGCCAAAAACATTCAGTACTTC
CASSLGQGAKNIQYF
>NA|TRBJ2-5|TRBV20-1|NA
TGCAGTGCTAGGCCGGGGGAGACCCAGTACTTC
CSARPGETQYF
>TRBD1|TRBJ2-7|TRBV4-3|NA
TGCGCCAGCAGCCCGACAGGGGAATCCTACGAGCAGTACTTC
CASSPTGESYEQYF
>TRBD1|TRBJ1-1|TRBV5-1|NA
TGCGCCAGCAGCTTGACCCCGAGGGACAGCTCGAACACTGAAGCTTTCTTT
CASSLTPRDSSNTEAFF
>NA|TRBJ1-2|TRBV30|NA
TGTGCCTGGAGTGTACTTGCAGGGACTAAGGGCTACACCTTC
CAWSVLAGTKGYTF
>TRBD1|TRBJ1-3|TRBV7-9|NA
TGTGCCAGCAGCCCTCAGGGGGCAAGTGGAAACACCATATATTTT
CASSPQGASGNTIYF
>TRBD2|TRBJ2-3|TRBV7-9|NA
TGTGCCAGCAGCTTAGTTAGCGGGGCGCACACAGATACGCAGTATTTT
CASSLVSGAHTDTQYF
>NA|TRBJ1-1|TRBV5-6|NA
TGTGCCAGCAGCTGGAGGAACACGGGAAGAAGAACTGAAGCTTTCTTT
CASSWRNTGRRTEAFF
>TRBD2|TRBJ2-7|TRBV28|NA
TGTGCCAGCAGTCGGACTAGCGGCACCAGCTCCTACGAGCAGTACTTC
CASSRTSGTSSYEQYF
>NA|TRBJ2-7|TRBV2|NA
TGTGCCAGCAGTGAGAGCTCCTACGAGCAGTACTTC
CASSESSYEQYF
>NA|TRBJ1-1|TRBV28|once
TGTGCCAGCAGTTCACCGCAGGGGAACACTGAAGCTTTCTTT
CASSSPQGNTEAFF
>NA|TRBJ1-3|TRBV6-5|NA
TGTGCCAGCAGTCCAAGCCAGGGTGGAAACACCATATATTTT
CASSPSQGGNTIYF